Listed here is a single T cell receptor (beta chain). What it recognizes is unknown. The record originates from a study of cytomegalovirus exposure and HLA in healthy donors. V lost 5 bases and J 9 bases, leaving 8 bases between the germline ends. CDR3 length: 10 residues. Germline V gene data show CDR1 as MDHEN and CDR2 as SYDVKM. PCR involved 60 Vbeta and 13 Jbeta primers. Profiled with immunoSEQ multiplex PCR; TCRdb holds only in-frame clones, not every one. The sample lists roughly 150,000 clones, nearly 80% seen once, with approximately 15% in the top ten. General study results and limits: When a later analysis was performed, an Asian-associated ancestry cluster reportedly had fewer N-insertions than the 666-donor mean.

The source material was PBMCs. This clonotype was sampled from a woman between 40 and 55 years old in good health and CMV-seronegative. The rearrangement joins TRBV28 to TRBJ2-7; D is perhaps TRBD1 (5 bases). Here the CDR3 DNA reads TGTGCCAGCAGTCACAGGTCGCAGTACTTC. It is translated as CASSHRSQYF.